The 10 T cell receptor beta chains presented below share a single source sample, sequenced in a study of blood T cell repertoires in COVID-19. The data were produced by immunoSEQ multiplex PCR, yet TCRdb's version contains in-frame clones alone and is incomplete. Of about 400,000 clones listed, about 87% are singletons. The source material was peripheral blood. The receptors come from a human donor in a cohort sampled during active COVID-19.

This rearrangement joins TRBV28 to TRBJ1-2; D not certain. V lost 2 bases and J 7 bases, leaving 8 bases between the germline ends. The CDR3 length is 12 residues. Germline V gives CDR1 MDHEN, CDR2 SYDVKM. The CDR3 loop reads CASSLRRGGYTF. The CDR3 bases are TGTGCCAGCAGTTTAAGAAGAGGTGGCTACACCTTC.

The chain is built from TRBV24-1 and TRBJ2-1; 13 bases are shared with TRBD2. Germline-derived CDR1 and CDR2 are KGHDR and SFDVKD. This CDR3 region has 17 residues. V shed 4 bases and J 7 bases; nucleotides not matched to a gene: 9. The CDR3 DNA follows: TGTGCCACCAGTGACGGCCGGACTAGCGGGGGCAGGAATGAGCAGTTCTTC. Protein sequence: CATSDGRTSGGRNEQFF.

The chain combines TRBV6-5 with TRBJ2-1, with TRBD1 matching 8 bases. From germline, CDR1 is MNHEY and CDR2 SVGAGI. Trimming at V came to 5 bases and at J to 7 bases, leaving 4 bases not matched to a gene. This CDR3 has 13 residues. The CDR3 spells CASSSQGANEQFF. In DNA, the CDR3 is TGTGCCAGCAGTAGCCAGGGGGCAAATGAGCAGTTCTTC.

The chain joins TRBV7-9 to TRBJ2-3; 14 bases map to TRBD2. CDR1 and CDR2 from the germline V gene are SEHNR and FQNEAQ (reference sequence). This CDR3 spans 16 amino acids. V shed 5 bases and J 4 bases; nucleotides not matched to a gene: 5. As DNA, the CDR3 is TGTGCCAGCAGCCAACGACTAGCGGGAGGGTCAGATACGCAGTATTTT. Amino acid sequence: CASSQRLAGGSDTQYF.

This chain joins TRBV10-3 and TRBJ2-3; possibly TRBD2 for D (5 bases). The CDR3 contains 13 residues. The ends were cut back, 8 bases at V and 4 bases at J, with 13 bases in the middle. Germline CDR1 reads ENHRY; CDR2 reads SYGVKD. The DNA for the CDR3 is TGTGCCATCTCGGTCGGGGAATCAGATACGCAGTATTTT. Amino acids: CAISVGESDTQYF.

This clone was seen many times. V gene TRBV2 combines with J gene TRBJ2-7, with D maybe TRBD1 (6 bases). V shed 4 bases and J shed 2 bases, with 15 bases lying between them. CDR3 length: 15 amino acids. Germline V gives CDR1 SNHLY, CDR2 FYNNEI. CDR3 nucleotides: TGTGCCAGCAGTGCGGAACAGGGTCTCACCTACGAGCAGTACTTC. It encodes CASSAEQGLTYEQYF.

In this sample, this clone turned up a few times. This sequence joins TRBV27 and TRBJ2-6; the match to TRBD1 covers 7 bases. The J segment lost 1 base and the V segment lost 3 bases, leaving 0 bases of the junction unmatched. The CDR3 length is 15 residues. Germline CDR1 and CDR2: MNHEY and SMNVEV (reference sequence). The CDR3 loop reads CASSLTGSGANVLTF. CDR3 DNA sequence: TGTGCCAGCAGTTTGACAGGGTCTGGGGCCAACGTCCTGACTTTC.

The rearrangement uses TRBV5-5 and TRBJ1-4; TRBD1 aligns across 7 bases. Germline assignment: CDR1 SGHKS and CDR2 YYEKEE (reference sequence). Germline trimming cut 3 bases from V and 0 bases from J; bases unmatched to any gene: 5. The CDR3 has 16 amino acids. In DNA form, the CDR3 reads TGTGCCAGCAGCTGGACCAGGGGGGCAACTAATGAAAAACTGTTTTTT. It encodes CASSWTRGATNEKLFF.

V usage is TRBV21-1 and J usage is TRBJ1-3; the tabulated D call, TRBD1, remains unverified against the DNA. TRBV21-1 is classified as a pseudogene. The CDR3 extends over 16 amino acids. This CDR3 is CASNPGQGFSGNTIYF. DNA for the CDR3: TGTGCCAGCAACCCAGGACAGGGATTCTCTGGAAACACCATATATTTT.

This sequence joins TRBV5-1 and TRBJ1-3, with 7 bases fitting TRBD1. The CDR3 runs to 14 residues. V lost 4 bases, J lost 5 bases, and 6 bases stayed unmatched. Per the germline V gene, CDR1 is SGHRS and CDR2 is YFSETQ. The CDR3 spells CASSPEQGRNTIYF. In DNA form, the CDR3 reads TGCGCCAGCAGCCCCGAACAGGGGCGAAACACCATATATTTT. The entire variable domain, with the rest obtained from reference TRBV5-1 and TRBJ1-3, is as follows: KAGVTQTPRYLIKTRGQQVTLSCSPISGHRSVSWYQQTPGQGLQFLFEYFSETQRNKGNFPGRFSGRQFSNSRSEMNVSTLELGDSALYLCASSPEQGRNTIYFGEGSWLTVV.